This section outlines one TCR beta chain sequence together with its context. The antigen is not known. This table comes from immunoSEQ multiplex PCR, and its TCRdb copy is limited to in-frame clones, with some not included. The data show about 420,000 clones, with 85% to 90% seen just once and 3.5% to 4% held by the top ten. Stated treatment: roughly 19 received Ad26.COV2.S at low or high dose, single or two shots; five or six received placebo; per-sample allocation not given. Sampling happened 63 days after the first vaccine or placebo injection. The data were obtained in a study of Ad26.COV2.S vaccination and SARS-CoV-2 variants. Study-wide background: Participants got Ad26.COV2.S intramuscularly, once or twice 56 days apart. Overall study results and limits: Following vaccination, spike-specific CD8+ and CD4+ T cell responses reportedly exhibited substantial breadth. Non-spike TCR breadth showed similarity between vaccine and placebo recipients.

The CDR3 loop spans 13 amino acids. V was trimmed by 6 bases and J by 5 bases, leaving 11 bases between them. This rearrangement joins TRBV12-3 or TRBV12-4 to TRBJ2-1, with D maybe TRBD1 (7 bases). The sequencing here drew on peripheral blood, taken in a trial of Ad26.COV2.S vaccine versus placebo. The clonotype comes from a person aged 18 to 65 who received the Ad26.COV2.S COVID-19 vaccine or a placebo. The CDR3 DNA reads TGTGCCAGCAGCCAGGGGGGCCACAATGAGCAGTTCTTC. Its protein product is CASSQGGHNEQFF.